Shown below are 14 T cell receptor beta chains from a single sample sequenced in a study of blood T cell repertoires in COVID-19. The protocol was immunoSEQ multiplex PCR, while the TCRdb copy is restricted to in-frame clones and leaves out a portion. The table lists approximately 400,000 clones, 70% to 90% of them singletons, with over 1% in the top ten. The material sequenced was peripheral blood. Receptor source: a middle-aged man with acute or convalescent COVID-19.

The V call is TRBV18, the J call TRBJ1-1, with 10 bases aligning to TRBD1. V trimming: 8 bases; J trimming: 5 bases; junction bases outside the gene matches: 11. The CDR3 totals 15 residues. Germline CDR1 is KGHSH and CDR2 is LQKENI. Here the CDR3 reads CASHPGQGGRTEAFF. The CDR3 DNA is TGTGCCAGCCATCCAGGACAGGGGGGGAGAACTGAAGCTTTCTTT.

The chain couples TRBV5-6 to TRBJ2-1; TRBD2 matches 12 bases. The CDR3 totals 15 residues. With V trimmed by 4 bases and J by 5 bases, 4 bases remained unmatched. Germline lookup yields CDR1 SGHDT and CDR2 YYEEEE. CDR3 DNA sequence: TGTGCCAGCAGCAGACTAGCGGGGGCCAACAATGAGCAGTTCTTC. This encodes CASSRLAGANNEQFF.

The table lists this clone with a count of one. V and J are TRBV7-3 and TRBJ2-5, with 11 bases identical to TRBD1. The CDR3 loop spans 16 amino acids. Germline values: CDR1 SGHTA, CDR2 FQGTGA. V lost 2 bases to trimming and J lost 5 bases; unmatched junction nucleotides: 7. In DNA form, the CDR3 reads TGTGCCAGCAGCTTACAACGGACAGGGGGCGGTGAGACCCAGTACTTC. Protein sequence: CASSLQRTGGGETQYF.

The V and J genes are TRBV27 and TRBJ1-2, with TRBD1 matching over 10 bases. The CDR3 sequence is 16 residues long. Looked up from germline, CDR1 is MNHEY and CDR2 is SMNVEV (reference sequence). J was trimmed by 0 bases and V by 5 bases; bases with no gene match: 6. CDR3 DNA sequence: TGTGCCAGCAGTGGACAGGGGGGGCCCTCTAACTATGGCTACACCTTC. Amino acids: CASSGQGGPSNYGYTF.

Concerning this clone: This specimen includes other DNA sequences encoding the same CDR3. The V gene is TRBV4-1, the J gene TRBJ2-7; 9 bases are a match to TRBD2. The CDR3 extends over 14 amino acids. V trimming: 3 bases; J trimming: 1 base; junction bases outside the gene matches: 1. CDR1 MGHRA and CDR2 YSYEKL come from the germline V gene. CDR3 residues: CASSQTSGSYEQYF. In DNA form, the CDR3 reads TGCGCCAGCAGCCAGACTAGCGGTTCCTACGAGCAGTACTTC.

In this sample, this clone turned up once. A junction end diverges from the germline sequence, so it may reflect a read error. The chain combines TRBV5-5 with TRBJ2-7, with 7 bases matching TRBD2. The CDR3 sequence is 12 residues long. From germline, CDR1 is SGHKS and CDR2 YYEKEE (reference sequence). CDR3 protein: CGGSLGSYEQYF. CDR3 in DNA: TGCGGGGGGTCCCTTGGGTCCTACGAGCAGTACTTC.

The chain couples TRBV7-2 to TRBJ2-2; 7 bases align to TRBD1. Germline CDR1 is SGHTA and CDR2 is FQGNSA. The J segment lost 5 bases and the V segment lost 1 base, leaving 7 bases of the junction unmatched. CDR3 size: 16 residues. The CDR3, as DNA: TGTGCCAGCAGCTTAGTTGCAGGGGGAAGAACCGGGGAGCTGTTTTTT. Its translation: CASSLVAGGRTGELFF.

V gene TRBV19 combines with J gene TRBJ1-3; D is uncertain. The ends were cut back, 5 bases at V and 0 bases at J, with 23 bases in the middle. Germline V gives CDR1 LNHDA, CDR2 SQIVND (reference sequence). This CDR3 spans 19 amino acids. The DNA of the CDR3 is TGTGCCAGTAGTCAAAGATTAAAACCCCTTTTCAGCTCTGGAAACACCATATATTTT. It yields the protein CASSQRLKPLFSSGNTIYF.

The rearrangement links TRBV29-1 to TRBJ1-1; 9 positions match TRBD1. The CDR3 covers 13 residues. CDR1 SQVTM and CDR2 ANQGSEA come from the germline V gene. V shed 7 bases and J 1 base; nucleotides not matched to a gene: 4. The CDR3 region has the DNA TGCAGCGAAAAGACAGGGGGGAACACTGAAGCTTTCTTT. Translation: CSEKTGGNTEAFF.

The chain employs TRBV28 and TRBJ1-5; 7 positions match TRBD1. V dropped 2 bases and J dropped 0; count of bases not matched to a gene: 7. The CDR3 totals 17 residues. Germline assignment: CDR1 MDHEN and CDR2 SYDVKM. CDR3 protein: CASSLIGRGYSNQPQHF. In DNA form, the CDR3 reads TGTGCCAGCAGTTTAATTGGCAGGGGGTATAGCAATCAGCCCCAGCATTTT.

This chain uses TRBV6-5 with TRBJ2-1; 7 bases line up with TRBD2. The CDR3 spans 15 residues. V was clipped by 0 bases and J by 4 bases; unmatched bases: 3. Germline values: CDR1 MNHEY, CDR2 SVGAGI. The CDR3 reads CASSYSRGSYNEQFF. Written as DNA, the CDR3 is TGTGCCAGCAGTTACTCTCGCGGGAGTTACAATGAGCAGTTCTTC.

This clone was detected a few times. V usage is TRBV14 and J usage is TRBJ2-7; the D gene is possibly TRBD1 (5 bases). V shed 1 base and J shed 6 bases, with 13 bases lying between them. The CDR3 has 14 amino acids. The germline V gene encodes CDR1 SGHDN and CDR2 FVKESK. The chain's CDR3 is CASSQVLGATEQYF. The CDR3 nucleotides read TGTGCCAGCAGCCAAGTTTTAGGGGCAACCGAGCAGTACTTC.

V gene TRBV5-8 combines with J gene TRBJ2-7; maybe TRBD1 (5 bases). Germline CDR1 reads SGHTS; CDR2 reads YDEGEE. V dropped 0 bases and J dropped 9 bases, with 10 bases sitting between them. There are 12 residues in the CDR3. The CDR3 is CASSLARVAQYF. In DNA, the CDR3 is TGTGCCAGCAGCTTGGCCAGGGTGGCGCAGTACTTC.

In this sample, this clone turned up once. V usage is TRBV7-2 and J usage is TRBJ2-1; 8 positions agree with TRBD1. The CDR3 runs 17 residues. CDR1 is SGHTA and CDR2 is FQGNSA in the germline V gene. V lost 2 bases and J lost 2; bases outside the gene matches: 8. The CDR3 reads CASSLSPGQGTYNEQFF. The CDR3 nucleotides are TGTGCCAGCAGCTTATCTCCCGGACAGGGTACCTACAATGAGCAGTTCTTC.